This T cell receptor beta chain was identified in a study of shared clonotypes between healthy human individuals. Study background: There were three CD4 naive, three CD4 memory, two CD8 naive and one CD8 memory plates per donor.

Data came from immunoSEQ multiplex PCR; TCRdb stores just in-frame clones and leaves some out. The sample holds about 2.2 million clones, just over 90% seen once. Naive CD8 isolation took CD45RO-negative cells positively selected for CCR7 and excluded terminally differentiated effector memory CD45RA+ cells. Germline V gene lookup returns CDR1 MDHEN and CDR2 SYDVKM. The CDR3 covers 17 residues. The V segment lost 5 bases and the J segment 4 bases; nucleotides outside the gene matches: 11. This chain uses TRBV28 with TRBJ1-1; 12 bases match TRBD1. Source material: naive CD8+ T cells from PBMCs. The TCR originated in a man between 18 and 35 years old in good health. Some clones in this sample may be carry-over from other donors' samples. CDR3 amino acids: CASSQPGQGAGGTEAFF. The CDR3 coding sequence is TGTGCCAGCAGTCAACCGGGACAGGGGGCTGGAGGCACTGAAGCTTTCTTT.